This TCR beta chain was sequenced in a study of shared clonotypes between healthy human individuals. General study points: Enrolling few donors narrowed the genetic and exposure-history diversity that was represented.

CD8 cells classed as naive were CD45RO-negative and positively selected for CCR7, excluding terminally differentiated effector memory CD45RA+ cells. It was around 180 ng DNA, approximately 30,000 T cell genomes, that sorted-subset replicate PCRs used. Assay used: immunoSEQ multiplex PCR; TCRdb lists only in-frame clones, some missing. Of around 2.1 million clones listed, around 93% are singletons. As regards this clone: Its antigen is unknown.

The CDR3 has 13 amino acids. The germline V gene encodes CDR1 SNHLY and CDR2 FYNNEI. V dropped 3 bases and J dropped 6 bases, with 8 bases sitting between them. This chain connects TRBV2 to TRBJ2-2, with D hard to call. The sequenced sample consisted of naive CD8+ T cells from PBMCs. This TCR was recovered from a man between 18 and 35 years old in good health. Some clones in this sample may be carry-over from other donors' samples. CDR3 sequence reads: CASSDPLAGELFF. In nucleotides, the CDR3 is TGTGCCAGCAGTGACCCCTTGGCCGGGGAGCTGTTTTTT. The variable domain in full, with the rest retrieved from reference TRBV2 and TRBJ2-2, is EPEVTQTPSHQVTQMGQEVILRCVPISNHLYFYWYRQILGQKVEFLVSFYNNEISEKSEIFDDQFSVERPDGSNFTLKIRSTKLEDSAMYFCASSDPLAGELFFGEGSRLTVL.